Listed below are T cell receptor beta chains from one sample, sequenced in a study of T cells in Graves' hyperthyroidism and ophthalmopathy. TCRdb used MiXCR to reprocess the multiplex PCR reads, holding one entry per CDR3 protein. The table shows approximately 590,000 distinct CDR3 sequences, with around 16% occurring only once. Sequencing was done on a sample of blood. The receptors derive from a woman in her twenties or thirties with Graves' hyperthyroidism. Each CDR3 is given with its conserved first and last residue. Each record gives: D gene, clone size, J gene, V gene, CDR3 protein, CDR3 DNA. The D gene is left open where the match is weak. Expanded clones get a size class; other rows say once, few or many, or leave the size out.

>NA|many|TRBJ2-3|TRBV10-1
CASSDFSKSSTDTQYF
TGCGCCAGCAGTGACTTTTCAAAATCTAGCACAGATACGCAGTATTTT
>NA|few|TRBJ1-6|TRBV6-1
CASSDRRGGSPLHF
TGTGCCAGCAGTGACCGACGGGGAGGATCACCCCTCCACTTT
>NA|few|TRBJ2-7|TRBV20-1
CSARESGREQYF
TGCAGTGCTAGAGAAAGCGGCAGGGAGCAGTACTTC
>NA|NA|TRBJ2-2|TRBV5-6
CASSFYTTTGTGELFF
TGTGCCAGCAGCTTCTACACCACGACGGGCACCGGGGAGCTGTTTTTT
>NA|NA|TRBJ2-1|TRBV10-2
CASSGLDIDEQFF
TGCGCCAGCAGTGGACTAGATATTGATGAGCAGTTCTTC
>NA|NA|TRBJ1-4|TRBV27
CASSLFVSGEKLFF
TGTGCCAGCAGTTTATTCGTTTCAGGGGAAAAACTGTTTTTT
>TRBD1|many|TRBJ2-1|TRBV9
CASSVGVRGQDEQFF
TGTGCCAGCAGCGTAGGCGTCAGGGGGCAGGATGAGCAGTTCTTC
>NA|many|TRBJ2-1|TRBV3-1
CASSQVTGKNEQFF
TGTGCCAGCAGCCAAGTTACAGGGAAAAATGAGCAGTTCTTC
>NA|NA|TRBJ1-5|TRBV7-2
CASSLAWGASQPQHF
TGTGCCAGCAGCTTAGCTTGGGGGGCCAGTCAGCCCCAGCATTTT
>NA|few|TRBJ1-1|TRBV9
CASSPGSGVNTEAFF
TGTGCCAGCAGCCCGGGGTCGGGGGTGAACACTGAAGCTTTCTTT
>TRBD2|NA|TRBJ2-1|TRBV5-1
CASSLRTSGTLTGYNEQFF
TGCGCCAGCAGCTTGAGGACTAGCGGGACCCTAACGGGCTACAATGAGCAGTTCTTC
>NA|many|TRBJ1-2|TRBV7-2
CASSLAPAAVNYGYTF
TGTGCCAGCAGCTTAGCGCCGGCAGCCGTTAACTATGGCTACACCTTC
>TRBD2|many|TRBJ2-7|TRBV28
CASSLLASGGSYEQYF
TGTGCCAGCAGTTTATTAGCTAGCGGGGGATCCTACGAGCAGTACTTC
>TRBD1|many|TRBJ2-1|TRBV2
CASNSDRVASYNEQFF
TGTGCCAGCAACTCGGACAGGGTTGCGAGCTACAATGAGCAGTTCTTC
>TRBD1|few|TRBJ1-2|TRBV18
CASSPFGRDRTNYGYTF
TGTGCCAGCTCACCGTTTGGCCGGGACAGGACTAACTATGGCTACACCTTC
>TRBD2|few|TRBJ2-4|TRBV6-2/TRBV6-3
CASGRSRDYKNIQYF
TGTGCCAGCGGGCGTTCACGGGACTACAAAAACATTCAGTACTTC
>TRBD2|few|TRBJ2-7|TRBV30
CAWSRGLAGGRYEQYF
TGTGCCTGGTCACGGGGACTAGCGGGAGGTCGCTACGAGCAGTACTTC
>NA|many|TRBJ2-7|TRBV6-2/TRBV6-3
CASSYPSYEQYF
TGTGCCAGCAGTTACCCCAGCTACGAGCAGTACTTC
>TRBD1|many|TRBJ1-5|TRBV30
CAWSRGQGGGQPQHF
TGTGCCTGGAGTCGGGGACAGGGGGGTGGTCAGCCCCAGCATTTT
>NA|many|TRBJ1-2|TRBV5-4
CASSSGGGSGYTF
TGTGCCAGCAGCTCCGGCGGGGGGTCTGGCTACACCTTC
>TRBD1|few|TRBJ1-6|TRBV10-3
CAMRPGGESPLHF
TGTGCCATGAGACCAGGGGGAGAATCACCCCTCCACTTT
>TRBD2|many|TRBJ2-3|TRBV2
CASSGPSGASTDTQYF
TGTGCCAGCAGCGGTCCTAGCGGTGCTAGCACAGATACGCAGTATTTT
>NA|many|TRBJ2-1|TRBV20-1
CSARGGPVYNEQFF
TGCAGTGCTAGAGGAGGGCCGGTTTACAATGAGCAGTTCTTC
>NA|NA|TRBJ2-3|TRBV7-9
CASSFPTSGTDTQYF
TGTGCCAGCAGCTTCCCTACTTCCGGCACAGATACGCAGTATTTT
>TRBD2|NA|TRBJ2-7|TRBV10-1
CASSDQGLAGFREQYF
TGCGCCAGCAGTGACCAGGGACTAGCGGGTTTCCGCGAGCAGTACTTC
>TRBD2|many|TRBJ2-2|TRBV28
CASSPSGTFRELFF
TGTGCCAGCAGTCCTAGCGGGACTTTCCGGGAGCTGTTTTTT
>NA|NA|TRBJ2-1|TRBV6-1
CASSQAGTSYNEQFF
TGTGCCAGCAGCCAAGCGGGTACCTCCTACAATGAGCAGTTCTTC
>TRBD2|many|TRBJ2-2|TRBV7-8
CASSFGGGLTGELFF
TGTGCCAGCAGCTTTGGGGGAGGGTTGACCGGGGAGCTGTTTTTT
>NA|many|TRBJ2-7|TRBV7-9
CASSLALGNEQYF
TGTGCCAGCAGCTTAGCGCTTGGGAACGAGCAGTACTTC
>TRBD2|NA|TRBJ2-5|TRBV7-2
CASSHRLAGVQETQYF
TGTGCCAGCAGCCACCGGCTAGCGGGGGTTCAAGAGACCCAGTACTTC
>NA|once|TRBJ2-7|TRBV3-1
CASSQGKVSYEQYF
TGTGCCAGCAGCCAAGGTAAGGTCTCCTACGAGCAGTACTTC
>NA|few|TRBJ2-5|TRBV15
CATSRGETQYF
TGTGCCACCAGCAGAGGTGAGACCCAGTACTTC
>NA|NA|TRBJ2-2|TRBV20-1
CSAEITGELFF
TGCAGTGCAGAGATCACCGGGGAGCTGTTTTTT
>TRBD1|NA|TRBJ2-1|TRBV28
CASRRTGTGGYNEQFF
TGTGCCAGCAGGCGGACCGGGACAGGGGGCTACAATGAGCAGTTCTTC
>NA|many|TRBJ2-7|TRBV18
CASSSLRDTYEQYF
TGTGCCAGCTCATCTCTCAGGGATACCTACGAGCAGTACTTC
>NA|many|TRBJ2-3|TRBV30
CAWRERRRTSTDTQYF
TGTGCCTGGAGGGAGAGAAGGAGGACGAGCACAGATACGCAGTATTTT
>NA|many|TRBJ2-7|TRBV7-9
CASSLETVSYEQYF
TGTGCCAGCAGCTTAGAGACTGTCTCCTACGAGCAGTACTTC
>TRBD1|NA|TRBJ1-2|TRBV7-8
CASSTRGSRGPGYGYTF
TGTGCCAGCAGCACCCGCGGTTCCAGGGGGCCGGGCTATGGCTACACCTTC
>NA|many|TRBJ2-3|TRBV11-2
CATKRLGTDTQYF
TGTGCCACTAAACGGCTAGGCACAGATACGCAGTATTTT
>NA|many|TRBJ1-1|TRBV19
CASSVFVGAPNTEAFF
TGTGCCAGTAGCGTTTTCGTGGGGGCACCGAACACTGAAGCTTTCTTT
>TRBD2|many|TRBJ2-1|TRBV6-2/TRBV6-3
CASSRGLAGDYNEQFF
TGTGCCAGCAGTAGGGGACTAGCGGGTGACTACAATGAGCAGTTCTTC
>NA|NA|TRBJ2-1|TRBV4-1
CASSQHQGNEQFF
TGCGCCAGCAGCCAACACCAGGGGAATGAGCAGTTCTTC
>NA|many|TRBJ2-7|TRBV12-3/TRBV12-4
CASSFERSGQDEQYF
TGTGCCAGCAGTTTTGAAAGATCCGGTCAAGACGAGCAGTACTTC
>TRBD1|NA|TRBJ2-5|TRBV25-1
CASSEHGTGGVRSQETQYF
TGTGCCAGCAGTGAACATGGGACAGGGGGCGTCCGGAGTCAGGAGACCCAGTACTTC
>NA|NA|TRBJ2-4|TRBV27
CASSSDRAKNIQYF
TGTGCCAGCAGTTCGGACAGAGCCAAAAACATTCAGTACTTC
>NA|NA|TRBJ2-1|TRBV7-8
CASSALVGLRVEQFF
TGTGCCAGCAGCGCTCTGGTCGGCCTGAGGGTTGAGCAGTTCTTC
>NA|NA|TRBJ2-2|TRBV30
CAWGWSVQGRRNTGELFF
TGTGCCTGGGGCTGGAGTGTACAGGGTAGGAGGAACACCGGGGAGCTGTTTTTT
>TRBD1|many|TRBJ1-2|TRBV7-9
CASSPGTGIGGYTF
TGTGCCAGCAGCCCTGGGACAGGGATCGGTGGCTACACCTTC
>TRBD2|NA|TRBJ2-7|TRBV3-1
CASSPASGNYEQYF
TGTGCCAGCAGCCCAGCTAGCGGGAATTACGAGCAGTACTTC
>TRBD1|NA|TRBJ1-4|TRBV6-4
CASSDTGTAKGLFF
TGTGCCAGCAGTGACACCGGGACAGCCAAGGGTTTGTTTTTT
>NA|NA|TRBJ2-1|TRBV25-1
CASSEFGSRYNEQFF
TGTGCCAGCAGTGAATTCGGCAGCCGTTACAATGAGCAGTTCTTC
>NA|few|TRBJ2-1|TRBV10-3
CAIRRFSGNNEQFF
TGTGCCATCAGGCGGTTTAGCGGTAACAATGAGCAGTTCTTC
>NA|few|TRBJ2-7|TRBV20-1
CSARDVVRGRLSYEQYF
TGCAGTGCTAGAGATGTTGTCCGGGGCAGGCTCTCCTACGAGCAGTACTTC
>NA|many|TRBJ1-5|TRBV28
CASSFSPGFWSRNQPQHF
TGTGCCAGCAGTTTCTCCCCCGGGTTTTGGAGCCGCAATCAGCCCCAGCATTTT
>NA|few|TRBJ1-3|TRBV7-2
CASSQAEFSGNTIYF
TGTGCCAGCAGCCAAGCAGAGTTCTCTGGAAACACCATATATTTT